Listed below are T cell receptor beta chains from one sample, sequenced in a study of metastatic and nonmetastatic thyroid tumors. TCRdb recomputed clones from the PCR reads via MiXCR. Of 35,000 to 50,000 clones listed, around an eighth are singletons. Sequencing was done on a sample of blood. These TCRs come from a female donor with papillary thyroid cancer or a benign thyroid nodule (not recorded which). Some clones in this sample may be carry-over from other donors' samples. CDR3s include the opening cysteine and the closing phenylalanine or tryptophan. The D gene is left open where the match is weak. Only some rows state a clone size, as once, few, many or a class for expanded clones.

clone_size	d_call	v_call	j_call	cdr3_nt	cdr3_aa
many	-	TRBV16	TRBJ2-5	TGTGCCAGCAGCCAATGGTCCAGCCAAACGGAGACCCAGTACTTC	CASSQWSSQTETQYF
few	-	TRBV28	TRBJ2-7	TGTGCCAGCAGTTTAGGTGGGTCCCTCGTCGAGCGGTACTTC	CASSLGGSLVERYF
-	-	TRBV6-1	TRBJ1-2	TGTGCCAGCACCCCGACAGGCGGCGGCTACACCTTC	CASTPTGGGYTF
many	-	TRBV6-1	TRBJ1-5	TGTGCCAGCAGGGGGGCCCAGCGGGGTAGCAATCAGCCCCAGCATTTT	CASRGAQRGSNQPQHF
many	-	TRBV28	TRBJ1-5	TGTGCCAGCAACGACCTAGTCAGGGGCGATCAGCCCCAGCATTTT	CASNDLVRGDQPQHF
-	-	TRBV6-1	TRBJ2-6	TGTGCCAGCGTCCTCGGAGGGGCCAACGTCCTGACTTTC	CASVLGGANVLTF
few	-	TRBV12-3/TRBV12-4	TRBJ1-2	TGTGCCAGCATGGACAGAATGGAAGCTAACTATGGCTACACATTC	CASMDRMEANYGYTF
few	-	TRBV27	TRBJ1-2	TGTGCCAGCACCCCCGCGGGGGTAGGTGCGTATGGCTACACCTTC	CASTPAGVGAYGYTF
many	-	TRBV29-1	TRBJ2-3	TGCAGCGTTGCCGGGACCTGGGTCACAGATACGCAGTATTTT	CSVAGTWVTDTQYF
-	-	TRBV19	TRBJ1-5	TGTGCCAGTAGTATAGCAGGCAGTAGCAACCAGCCCCAGCATTTT	CASSIAGSSNQPQHF
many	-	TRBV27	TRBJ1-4	TGTGCCAGCAGTCCCCAAGCAACTAATGAAAAACTGTTTTTT	CASSPQATNEKLFF
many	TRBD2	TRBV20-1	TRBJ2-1	TGCAGTGCTAGAGGGGGTACTAGCGGCTCCTACAATGAGCAGTTCTTC	CSARGGTSGSYNEQFF
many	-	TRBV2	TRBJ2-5	TGTGCCAGCAGTGAAGTAAGCTCCCGGACCCAGTACTTC	CASSEVSSRTQYF
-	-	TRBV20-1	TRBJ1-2	TGCAGTGCCGAAGAAGAGGGCTACACCTTC	CSAEEEGYTF